One sample yielded the 19 T cell receptor beta chains listed below, sequenced in a study of vaccination and CD4 T cells after COVID-19. Using its own MiXCR run on the PCR reads, TCRdb lists one record per CDR3 protein. The table lists around 31,000 distinct CDR3 sequences, around 49% of them singletons. Time point reported: late sampling 161 to 241 days after vaccination in a few convalescent patients. Sequenced here: CD4+ T cells from blood, sampled about 7 months after SARS-CoV-2 vaccination. Receptors originate from a human donor who had recovered from COVID-19.

This clonotype has a handful of counts. CDR3 bases: TGTGCCACCAGCAGAGGACCCGGGGGGGGAGGCTACACCTTC. Its protein product is CATSRGPGGGGYTF. This chain links TRBV15 with TRBJ1-2; D is perhaps TRBD1 (5 bases). The germline CDR1 and CDR2 sequences are LNHNV and YYDKDF (reference sequence). The germline V and J ends were trimmed by 1 base and 8 bases, with 14 bases remaining between them. The CDR3 consists of 14 residues.

This clonotype occurred a few times. Mismatch with germline at one junction end may stem from a read error. V usage is TRBV27 and J usage is TRBJ2-7; D is ambiguous. CDR1 MNHEY and CDR2 SMNVEV come from the germline V gene (reference sequence). The CDR3 contains 13 residues. The CDR3 loop is CASSLSLSHEQYF. The CDR3 nucleotides are TGTGCCAGCAGTTTATCCCTCTCCCACGAGCAGTACTTC.

The chain is built from TRBV28 and TRBJ1-5; TRBD1 matches 11 bases. V gave up 8 bases and J gave up 4 bases; unmatched junction bases: 1. Germline V gives CDR1 MDHEN, CDR2 SYDVKM. The CDR3 covers 13 residues. The chain's CDR3 is CASRDRGNQPQHF. In DNA, the CDR3 is TGTGCCAGCCGGGACAGGGGGAATCAGCCCCAGCATTTT.

V gene TRBV7-2 combines with J gene TRBJ2-5; D is perhaps TRBD2 (5 bases). V lost 1 base, J lost 2 bases, and 17 bases lay in between. The germline V gene encodes CDR1 SGHTA and CDR2 FQGNSA. The CDR3 spans 17 residues. The CDR3 region has the DNA TGTGCCAGCAGCTTAGTAGGCTGGGGAGTCGAACAAGAGACCCAGTACTTC. Translated: CASSLVGWGVEQETQYF.

The chain couples TRBV7-9 to TRBJ2-1; 10 bases line up with TRBD2. The V gene's germline CDR1 is SEHNR and CDR2 FQNEAQ (reference sequence). This CDR3 spans 17 amino acids. Unmatched junction bases numbered 15, after V lost 4 bases and J lost 9 bases. The CDR3 DNA sequence: TGTGCCAGCAGCTCCCGCTCGGGGCTAGCGGGAGCTGGTGAGCAGTTCTTC. Its translation is CASSSRSGLAGAGEQFF.

This rearrangement joins TRBV20-1 to TRBJ2-7; 9 bases are a match to TRBD2. Germline values: CDR1 DFQATT, CDR2 SNEGSKA (reference sequence). This CDR3 has 16 residues. V shed 1 base, J shed 6 bases, and the junction held 13 bases outside the gene matches. This CDR3 is CSARAFVREGPREQYF. In DNA form, the CDR3 reads TGCAGTGCTAGAGCCTTCGTGCGGGAGGGCCCTCGCGAGCAGTACTTC.

The chain joins TRBV6-1 to TRBJ2-5; no definite D call. V lost 5 bases and J lost 7, with 14 bases in between. The CDR3 is 13 amino acids. CDR1 is MNHNS and CDR2 is SASEGT in the germline V gene. The CDR3 is CASSLSAMGTQYF. CDR3 sequence (DNA): TGTGCCAGCAGTCTCTCGGCGATGGGGACCCAGTACTTC.

The CDR3 loop is CASKKGPDYEQYF. DNA of the CDR3: TGTGCCAGCAAGAAGGGACCGGATTACGAGCAGTACTTC. V gene TRBV21-1 combines with J gene TRBJ2-7; no DNA check was done on the table's D call, TRBD1. TRBV21-1 is labeled a pseudogene. There are 13 residues in the CDR3.

This clonotype showed up just a few times. This chain connects TRBV24-1 to TRBJ2-2; 10 nucleotides match TRBD1. Germline CDR1 reads KGHDR; CDR2 reads SFDVKD. This CDR3 contains 15 residues. Trimming took 6 bases from V and 5 from J; bases not matched to a gene: 5. The CDR3 loop reads CATSTRDRGTGELFF. DNA for the CDR3: TGTGCCACCAGTACCCGGGACAGGGGAACCGGGGAGCTGTTTTTT.

The CDR3 DNA sequence: TGCGCCAGCAGCGATTCCGGGGGATTTCCCTACGAGCAGTACTTC. Amino acids: CASSDSGGFPYEQYF. The chain couples TRBV5-1 to TRBJ2-7; D might be TRBD2 (6 bases). V shed 4 bases and J shed 2 bases, with 16 bases lying between them. The germline V gene has CDR1 SGHRS and CDR2 YFSETQ. CDR3 size: 15 residues.

This clonotype was picked up a small number of times. V gene TRBV7-9 combines with J gene TRBJ2-7; no reliable D call. V gave up 1 base and J gave up 3 bases, with 7 bases separating them. This CDR3 comprises 13 residues. The germline gives CDR1 SEHNR, CDR2 FQNEAQ (reference sequence). The CDR3 loop is CASSLEQIYEQYF. The CDR3 bases are TGTGCCAGCAGCTTAGAACAAATCTACGAGCAGTACTTC. Filled out from reference TRBV7-9 and TRBJ2-7, the complete variable domain reads DTGVSQNPRHKITKRGQNVTFRCDPISEHNRLYWYRQTLGQGPEFLTYFQNEAQLEKSRLLSDRFSAERPKGSFSTLEIQRTEQGDSAMYLCASSLEQIYEQYFGPGTRLTVT.

Regarding this clonotype: Since a much larger clone is just one base distant, this may be a read error. The gene calls are TRBV6-1 and TRBJ2-1, with 7 bases fitting TRBD1. The CDR3 consists of 15 residues. Germline CDR1 reads MNHNS; CDR2 reads SASEGT. The DNA of the CDR3 is TGTGCCAGCAGCGGACAGGCCGACTCCTGCAATGAGCAGTTCTTC. Translated: CASSGQADSCNEQFF.

This chain connects TRBV12-3 or TRBV12-4 to TRBJ1-5, with D maybe TRBD1 (5 bases). The V and J ends lost 2 bases and 6 bases respectively, with 8 bases between them. The length of the CDR3 is 13 residues. The CDR3 region has the DNA TGTGCCAGCAGTTTACAGGGCCGTCAGCCCCAGCATTTT. This sequence encodes CASSLQGRQPQHF.

The rearrangement uses TRBV7-6 and TRBJ2-1, with D possibly TRBD2 on 6 matching bases. The CDR3 sequence is 14 residues long. V was clipped by 4 bases and J by 7 bases, with 14 bases between them. Germline V CDR1 and CDR2: SGHVS, FNYEAQ. The CDR3 loop reads CASSYLGGNNEQFF. CDR3 bases: TGTGCCAGCAGCTACTTGGGCGGGAATAATGAGCAGTTCTTC.

The V call is TRBV18, the J call TRBJ2-1; the match to TRBD1 covers 7 bases. CDR1 is KGHSH, CDR2 LQKENI, per germline. With 3 bases clipped from V and 7 bases from J, the junction kept 3 bases outside the gene matches. This CDR3 has 13 amino acids. The DNA for the CDR3 is TGTGCCAGCTCACCGCCAGGGGGAAATGAGCAGTTCTTC. Amino acids: CASSPPGGNEQFF.

V is TRBV7-8 and J is TRBJ2-7; D may be TRBD1 (7 bases). V lost 2 bases, J lost 2 bases, and 28 bases lay in between. Germline CDR1 and CDR2: SGHVS and FQNEAQ. The CDR3 loop spans 20 amino acids. In nucleotides, the CDR3 is TGTGCCAGCAGCTTATTCGGGCGGGGAAAAAGACAGGGCCCTACCTACGAGCAGTACTTC. It specifies CASSLFGRGKRQGPTYEQYF.

V is TRBV28 and J is TRBJ1-2, with 7 positions matching TRBD1. CDR1 MDHEN and CDR2 SYDVKM come from the germline V gene. This CDR3 is 13 amino acids long. The V gene end was trimmed by 7 bases and the J gene end by 7 bases; junction bases not matched to a gene: 9. Here the CDR3 reads CASIRAGGLGYTF. The CDR3 nucleotides are TGTGCCAGCATCCGGGCAGGGGGTCTTGGCTACACCTTC.

This rearrangement joins TRBV24-1 to TRBJ2-2, with 10 bases fitting TRBD1. The germline CDR1 and CDR2 sequences are KGHDR and SFDVKD. The CDR3 spans 16 residues. V shed 0 bases, J shed 3 bases, and the junction held 0 bases outside the gene matches. Here the CDR3 DNA reads TGTGCCACCAGTGATTTGGGACAGGGGGACACCGGGGAGCTGTTTTTT. It yields the protein CATSDLGQGDTGELFF.

The chain joins TRBV28 to TRBJ2-5, with 7 bases lining up with TRBD2. The V and J ends lost 6 bases and 5 bases, in that order; junction bases with no gene match: 9. Germline V gives CDR1 MDHEN, CDR2 SYDVKM. The CDR3 contains 14 residues. CDR3 region: CASRYLAAGETQYF. CDR3 sequence (DNA): TGTGCCAGCAGATACCTAGCGGCGGGCGAGACCCAGTACTTC. Full variable domain (rest looked up from reference TRBV28 and TRBJ2-5): DVKVTQSSRYLVKRTGEKVFLECVQDMDHENMFWYRQDPGLGLRLIYFSYDVKMKEKGDIPEGYSVSREKKERFSLILESASTNQTSMYLCASRYLAAGETQYFGPGTRLLVL.